This T cell receptor beta chain was found in a study of PD-1 blockade in classical Hodgkin lymphoma. Findings of the study overall: Newly diagnosed patients reportedly trailed healthy donors in baseline TCR diversity.

After autologous stem cell transplantation all patients relapsed, and prior brentuximab vedotin exposure differed between cohorts. Complete response, partial response or progressive disease constituted the best response categories observed. Concerning this clone: Its antigen is undetermined.

Generated by immunoSEQ multiplex PCR, the TCRdb table keeps only in-frame clones and is missing some. The sample includes tens of thousands of clones, 85% to 95% of them seen just once. The source was peripheral blood mononuclear cells (PBMCs), collected at baseline. The sequence came from a human donor with classical Hodgkin lymphoma.

The CDR3 sequence: CASSSTGRAGELFF. CDR3 sequence (DNA): TGCGCCAGCAGTTCGACAGGGCGGGCCGGGGAGCTGTTTTTT. V is TRBV5-1 and J is TRBJ2-2; 7 nucleotides agree with TRBD1. The CDR3 covers 14 residues. V lost 5 bases, J lost 6 bases, and 7 bases stayed unmatched. Germline CDR1 SGHRS, CDR2 YFSETQ. The entire variable domain, with the rest obtained from reference TRBV5-1 and TRBJ2-2, is as follows: KAGVTQTPRYLIKTRGQQVTLSCSPISGHRSVSWYQQTPGQGLQFLFEYFSETQRNKGNFPGRFSGRQFSNSRSEMNVSTLELGDSALYLCASSSTGRAGELFFGEGSRLTVL.